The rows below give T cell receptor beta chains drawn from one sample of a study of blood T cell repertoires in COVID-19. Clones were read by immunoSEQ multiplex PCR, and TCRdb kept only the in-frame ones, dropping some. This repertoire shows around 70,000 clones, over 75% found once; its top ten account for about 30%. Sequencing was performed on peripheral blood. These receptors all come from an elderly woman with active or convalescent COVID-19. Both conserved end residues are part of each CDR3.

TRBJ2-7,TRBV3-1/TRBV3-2,CASSQARREQYF
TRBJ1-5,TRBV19,CASSIRGNQPQHF
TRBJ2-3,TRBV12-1,CASSFVRVGGTDTQYF
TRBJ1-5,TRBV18,CASSPTGAANQPQHF
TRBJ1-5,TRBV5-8,CASSRGQRNQPQHF
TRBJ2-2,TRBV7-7,CASRAGTDNTGELFF
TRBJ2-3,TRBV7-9,CASSLVVSGHRTDTQYF
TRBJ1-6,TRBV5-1,CASSLAGTGILPLHF
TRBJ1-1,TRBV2,CASSAGTTYTEAFF
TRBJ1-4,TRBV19,CASRTPRQAGATNEKLFF
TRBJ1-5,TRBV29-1,CSVEYRTGQPQHF
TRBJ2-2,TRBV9,CASSVGSSGHTGELFF
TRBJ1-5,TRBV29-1,CSVGQGGNQPQHF
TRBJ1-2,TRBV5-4,CASSLVTGDVVYGYTF
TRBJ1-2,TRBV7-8,CASSLALAQGYGYTF
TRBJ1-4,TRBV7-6,CASSLRTGQYEKLFF
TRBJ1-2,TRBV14,CASSLRDRGGYTF
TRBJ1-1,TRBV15,CATSPNTMNTEAFF
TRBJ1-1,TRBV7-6,CASSLVAGARYTEAFF
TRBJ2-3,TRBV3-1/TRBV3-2,CASKAGGGTDTQYF
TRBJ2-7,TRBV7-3,CASSLTVDGSYEQYF
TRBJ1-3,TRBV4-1,CASSRRSSGNTIYF
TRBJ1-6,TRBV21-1,CASSPSSRTGDGSSPLHF
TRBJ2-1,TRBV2,CASIRRGVSYNEQFF
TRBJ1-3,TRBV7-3,CASSLAGSGNTIYF
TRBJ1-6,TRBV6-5,CASSYWGQDSPLHF
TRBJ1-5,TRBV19,CASSIPRTVSNQPQHF
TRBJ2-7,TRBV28,CASPPSGGSARGYEQYF
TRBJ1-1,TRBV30,CAGDTWNTEAFF